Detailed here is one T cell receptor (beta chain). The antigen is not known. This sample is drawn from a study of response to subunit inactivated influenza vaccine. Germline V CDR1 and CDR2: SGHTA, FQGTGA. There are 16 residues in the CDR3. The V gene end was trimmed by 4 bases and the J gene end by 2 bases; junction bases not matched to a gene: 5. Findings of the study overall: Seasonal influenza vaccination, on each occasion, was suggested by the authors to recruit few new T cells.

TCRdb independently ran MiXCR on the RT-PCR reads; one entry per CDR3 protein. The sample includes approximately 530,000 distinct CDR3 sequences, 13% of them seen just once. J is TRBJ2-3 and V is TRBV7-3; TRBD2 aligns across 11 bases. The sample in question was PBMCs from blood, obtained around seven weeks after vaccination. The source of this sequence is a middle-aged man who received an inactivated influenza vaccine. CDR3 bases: TGTGCCAGCAGCTCCGGGACTAGCGGATACACAGATACGCAGTATTTT. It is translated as CASSSGTSGYTDTQYF.